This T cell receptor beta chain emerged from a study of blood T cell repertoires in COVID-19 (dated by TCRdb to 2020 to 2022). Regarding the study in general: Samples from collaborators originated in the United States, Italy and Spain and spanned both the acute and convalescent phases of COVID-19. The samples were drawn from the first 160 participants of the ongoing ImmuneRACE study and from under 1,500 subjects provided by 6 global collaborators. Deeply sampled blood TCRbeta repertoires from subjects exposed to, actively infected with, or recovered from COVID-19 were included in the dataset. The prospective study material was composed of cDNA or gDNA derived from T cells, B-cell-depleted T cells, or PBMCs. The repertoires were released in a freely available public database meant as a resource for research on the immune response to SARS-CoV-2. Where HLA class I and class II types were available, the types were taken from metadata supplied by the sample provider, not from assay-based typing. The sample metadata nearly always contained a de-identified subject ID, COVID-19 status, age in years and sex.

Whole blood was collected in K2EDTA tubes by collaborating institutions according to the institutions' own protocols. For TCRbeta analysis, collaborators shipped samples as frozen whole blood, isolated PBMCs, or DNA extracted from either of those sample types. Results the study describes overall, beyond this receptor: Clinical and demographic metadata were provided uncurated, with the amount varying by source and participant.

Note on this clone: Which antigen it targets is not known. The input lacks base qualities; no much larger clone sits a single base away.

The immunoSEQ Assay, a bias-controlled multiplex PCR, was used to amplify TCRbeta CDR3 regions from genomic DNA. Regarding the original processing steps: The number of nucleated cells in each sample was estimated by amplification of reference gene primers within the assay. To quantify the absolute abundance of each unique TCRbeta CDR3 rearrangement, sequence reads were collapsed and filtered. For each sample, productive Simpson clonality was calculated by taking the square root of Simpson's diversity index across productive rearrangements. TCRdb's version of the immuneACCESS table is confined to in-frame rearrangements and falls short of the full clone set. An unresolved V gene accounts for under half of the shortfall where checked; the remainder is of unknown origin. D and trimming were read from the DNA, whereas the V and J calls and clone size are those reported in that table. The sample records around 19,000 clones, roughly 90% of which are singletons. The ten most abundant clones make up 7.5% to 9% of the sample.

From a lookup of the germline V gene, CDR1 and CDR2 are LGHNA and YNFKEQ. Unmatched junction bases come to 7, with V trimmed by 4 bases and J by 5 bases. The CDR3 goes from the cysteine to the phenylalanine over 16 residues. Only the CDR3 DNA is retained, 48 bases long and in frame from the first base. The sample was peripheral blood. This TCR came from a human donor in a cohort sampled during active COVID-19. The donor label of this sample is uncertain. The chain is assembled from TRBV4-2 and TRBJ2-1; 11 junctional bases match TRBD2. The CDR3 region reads CASSRSGLAANNEQFF. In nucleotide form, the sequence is TGTGCCAGCAGCCGATCGGGACTAGCGGCGAACAATGAGCAGTTCTTC.